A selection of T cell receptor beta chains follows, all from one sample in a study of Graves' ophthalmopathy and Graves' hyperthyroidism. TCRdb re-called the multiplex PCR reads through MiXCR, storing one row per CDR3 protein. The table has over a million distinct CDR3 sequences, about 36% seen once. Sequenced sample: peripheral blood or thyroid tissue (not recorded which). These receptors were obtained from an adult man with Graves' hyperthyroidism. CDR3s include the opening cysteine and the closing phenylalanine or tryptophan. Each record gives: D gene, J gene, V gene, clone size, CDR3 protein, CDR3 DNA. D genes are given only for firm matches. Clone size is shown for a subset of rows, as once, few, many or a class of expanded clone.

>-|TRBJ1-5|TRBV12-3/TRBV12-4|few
CASRPAGDPSNQPQHF
TGTGCCAGCAGACCGGCAGGGGACCCCAGCAATCAGCCCCAGCATTTT
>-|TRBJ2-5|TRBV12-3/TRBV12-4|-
CASSPWTAPRETQYF
TGTGCCAGCAGCCCCTGGACAGCCCCAAGAGAGACCCAGTACTTC
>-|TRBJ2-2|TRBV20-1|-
CSASKSTGGGELFF
TGCAGTGCTAGCAAGAGCACGGGCGGGGGGGAGCTGTTTTTT
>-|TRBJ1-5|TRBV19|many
CASSTQGWYSNQPQHF
TGTGCCAGTAGTACCCAGGGTTGGTATAGCAATCAGCCCCAGCATTTT
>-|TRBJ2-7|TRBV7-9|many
CASSEKTGTTYEQYF
TGTGCCAGCAGCGAAAAGACAGGGACTACCTACGAGCAGTACTTC
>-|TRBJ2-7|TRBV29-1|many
CSVAVNGIFAYEQYF
TGCAGCGTCGCAGTAAACGGGATTTTCGCCTACGAGCAGTACTTC
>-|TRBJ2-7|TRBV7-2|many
CASSLMVGGQYF
TGTGCCAGCAGCTTAATGGTCGGCGGGCAGTACTTC
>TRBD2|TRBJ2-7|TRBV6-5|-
CASSTLGGLAGNYEQYF
TGTGCCAGCAGCACGCTAGGGGGGCTAGCGGGCAACTACGAGCAGTACTTC
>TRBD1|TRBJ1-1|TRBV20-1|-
CSASDRGWNTEAFF
TGCAGTGCTTCGGACAGGGGTTGGAACACTGAAGCTTTCTTT
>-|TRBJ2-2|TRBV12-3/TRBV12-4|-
CASSLVKVAGELFF
TGTGCCAGCAGCTTAGTTAAGGTGGCCGGGGAGCTGTTTTTT
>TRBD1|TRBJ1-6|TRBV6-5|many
CASSEDRGFSPLHF
TGTGCCAGCAGCGAGGACAGGGGATTTTCACCCCTCCACTTT
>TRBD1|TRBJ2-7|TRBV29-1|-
CSVVGGTGTYEQYF
TGCAGCGTTGTCGGGGGGACAGGGACCTACGAGCAGTACTTC
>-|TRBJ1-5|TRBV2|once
CASSVPGIRSNQPQHF
TGTGCCAGCAGTGTTCCAGGGATAAGGAGCAATCAGCCCCAGCATTTT
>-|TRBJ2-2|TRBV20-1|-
CSARLLAGELFF
TGCAGTGCTAGGCTGTTAGCGGGGGAGCTGTTTTTT
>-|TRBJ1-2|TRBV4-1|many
CASSQGNGGYTF
TGCGCCAGCAGCCAAGGTAACGGCGGCTACACCTTC
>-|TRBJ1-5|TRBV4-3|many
CASSQGRNSNQPQHF
TGCGCCAGCAGCCAAGGTAGGAATAGCAATCAGCCCCAGCATTTT
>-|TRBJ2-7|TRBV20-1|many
CSASASTYEQYF
TGCAGTGCTAGCGCCAGCACCTACGAGCAGTACTTC
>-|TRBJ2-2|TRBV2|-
CASRGQGHTGELFF
TGTGCCAGCAGGGGCCAGGGGCACACCGGGGAGCTGTTTTTT
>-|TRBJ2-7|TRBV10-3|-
CASSYFKTEQYF
TGTGCCAGCAGTTACTTCAAGACCGAGCAGTACTTC
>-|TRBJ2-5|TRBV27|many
CASSLLGSQETQYF
TGTGCCAGCAGTTTACTGGGGAGCCAAGAGACCCAGTACTTC
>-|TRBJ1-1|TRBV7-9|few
CASSLGSVGNTEAFF
TGTGCCAGCAGCTTAGGGTCCGTTGGGAACACTGAAGCTTTCTTT
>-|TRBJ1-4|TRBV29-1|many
CSVRGQTTNEKLFF
TGCAGCGTGAGGGGTCAGACCACTAATGAAAAACTGTTTTTT
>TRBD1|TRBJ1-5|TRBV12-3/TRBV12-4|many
CASSPGQGISNQPQHF
TGTGCCAGCAGTCCGGGACAGGGTATATCCAATCAGCCCCAGCATTTT
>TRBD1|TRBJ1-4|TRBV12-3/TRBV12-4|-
CASSSRGVGANEKLFF
TGTGCCAGCAGTTCCAGGGGGGTGGGAGCTAATGAAAAACTGTTTTTT
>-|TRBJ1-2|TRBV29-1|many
CSADQGGYTF
TGCAGCGCCGATCAAGGCGGCTACACCTTC
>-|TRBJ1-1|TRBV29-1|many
CSVENTEAFF
TGCAGCGTGGAAAACACTGAAGCTTTCTTT
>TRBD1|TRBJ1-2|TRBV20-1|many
CSAPTGGRDGYTF
TGCAGTGCACCGACAGGGGGAAGAGATGGCTACACCTTC
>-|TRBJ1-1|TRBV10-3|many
CAISEGSADTEAFF
TGTGCCATCAGTGAAGGTAGCGCGGACACTGAAGCTTTCTTT
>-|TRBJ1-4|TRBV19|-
CASRRTSEKLFF
TGTGCCTCCCGCAGGACTAGTGAAAAACTGTTTTTT
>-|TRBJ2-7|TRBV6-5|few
CASSLGIGDDREQYF
TGTGCCAGCAGTTTAGGAATAGGGGACGATCGCGAGCAGTACTTC
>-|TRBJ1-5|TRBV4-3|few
CASSQDMATGNQPQHF
TGCGCCAGCAGCCAAGATATGGCGACAGGCAATCAGCCCCAGCATTTT
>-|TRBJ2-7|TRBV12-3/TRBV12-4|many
CASTHKGVLYEQYF
TGTGCCAGCACCCACAAGGGGGTTCTCTACGAGCAGTACTTC
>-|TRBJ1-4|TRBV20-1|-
CSASAGKLFF
TGCAGTGCTAGCGCGGGGAAACTGTTTTTT
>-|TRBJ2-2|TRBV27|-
CATRSLGDTGELFF
TGTGCCACCCGTTCGTTGGGGGACACCGGGGAGCTGTTTTTT
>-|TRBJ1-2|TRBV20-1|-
CSARSGGYTF
TGCAGTGCTAGGAGCGGGGGCTACACCTTC
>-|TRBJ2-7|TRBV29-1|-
CSLDLGSYEQYF
TGCAGCTTGGATTTGGGATCCTACGAGCAGTACTTC
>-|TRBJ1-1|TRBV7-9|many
CASSPPPGGKTFF
TGTGCCAGCAGCCCACCCCCTGGGGGGAAGACTTTCTTT
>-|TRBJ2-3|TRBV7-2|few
CASSFAGPDTQYF
TGTGCCAGCAGCTTTGCAGGGCCAGATACGCAGTATTTT
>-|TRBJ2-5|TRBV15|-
CATSPRGGTQYF
TGTGCCACCAGCCCCCGAGGCGGGACCCAGTACTTC
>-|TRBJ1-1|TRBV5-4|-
CASSLAVGPATNTEAFF
TGTGCCAGCAGCTTGGCCGTAGGCCCCGCAACGAACACTGAAGCTTTCTTT
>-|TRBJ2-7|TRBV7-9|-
CASSHTRSGHEQYF
TGTGCCAGCAGCCACACCCGGAGCGGACACGAGCAGTACTTC
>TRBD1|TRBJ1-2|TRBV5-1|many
CASSWGTGGANYGYTF
TGCGCCAGCAGCTGGGGGACAGGGGGCGCAAACTATGGCTACACCTTC
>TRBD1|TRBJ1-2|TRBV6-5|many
CASKKTGDYGYTF
TGTGCCAGCAAGAAGACAGGGGACTATGGCTACACCTTC
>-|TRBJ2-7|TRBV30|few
CAWTTGFEQYF
TGTGCCTGGACCACAGGGTTCGAGCAGTACTTC
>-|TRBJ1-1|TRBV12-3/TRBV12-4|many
CASRPIHLDLHTEAFF
TGTGCCAGCAGACCTATACACCTGGACCTCCACACTGAAGCTTTCTTT
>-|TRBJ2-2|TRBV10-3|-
CASSSRGDTGELFF
TGTGCCAGCAGCTCAAGGGGGGACACCGGGGAGCTGTTTTTT
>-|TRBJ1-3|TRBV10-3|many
CAISEGAPGNTIYF
TGTGCCATCAGTGAGGGGGCGCCTGGAAACACCATATATTTT
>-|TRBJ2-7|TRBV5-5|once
CASSLAEFYGYEQYF
TGTGCCAGCAGCTTGGCCGAGTTCTATGGCTACGAGCAGTACTTC
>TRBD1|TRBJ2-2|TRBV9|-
CASSQEGQVNTGELFF
TGTGCCAGCAGCCAAGAGGGACAGGTTAACACCGGGGAGCTGTTTTTT
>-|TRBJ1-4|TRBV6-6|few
CASSYLKGGEKLFF
TGTGCCAGCAGTTACTTAAAGGGGGGTGAAAAACTGTTTTTT
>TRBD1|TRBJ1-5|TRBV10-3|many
CATTANRGQSNQPQHF
TGTGCCACGACCGCGAACAGGGGCCAAAGCAATCAGCCCCAGCATTTT
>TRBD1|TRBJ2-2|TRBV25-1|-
CASSEDRVGELFF
TGTGCCAGCAGTGAAGACAGGGTTGGGGAGCTGTTTTTT